This T cell receptor beta chain was found in a study of naive and memory T cell subsets. This clonotype was recorded a few times. The CDR3 length is 16 residues. V was clipped by 4 bases and J by 2 bases; unmatched bases: 6. Germline lookup yields CDR1 MDHEN and CDR2 SYDVKM. Both TRBC1 and TRBC2 were covered by a beta constant-region primer of two equimolar oligonucleotides. Each CDR3 protein is one row after TCRdb ran MiXCR on the UMI-ligation and nested PCR reads. This sample has about 150,000 distinct CDR3 sequences; over 15% occur once, and the top ten carry about 0.14%. This sequence joins TRBV28 and TRBJ2-2; TRBD1 matches at 8 bases. Sequencing input: naive CD4+ T cells from blood. This receptor was obtained from a human donor in good health. In DNA, the CDR3 is TGTGCCAGCAGTTCGGACAGGGCTATTAACACCGGGGAGCTGTTTTTT. Encoded protein: CASSSDRAINTGELFF.